A single sample is the source of the 24 T cell receptor beta chains below, sequenced in a study of blood T cell repertoires in COVID-19. Sequenced by immunoSEQ multiplex PCR; TCRdb stores in-frame clones only, minus some. This sample has some 120,000 clones, with approximately 87% found just once. Sequenced sample: peripheral blood. The origin of the receptors is a woman aged 55 to 70 with acute or convalescent COVID-19.

The count of this clone is one. The CDR3 sequence is CASSLQTGLAGIRGTGELFF. DNA for the CDR3: TGTGCCAGCAGCCTCCAGACGGGACTAGCGGGAATTCGTGGGACCGGGGAGCTGTTTTTT. V gene TRBV14 combines with J gene TRBJ2-2; 13 bases agree with TRBD2. Germline CDR1 and CDR2: SGHDN and FVKESK. This CDR3 comprises 20 residues. The V segment lost 4 bases and the J segment 5 bases; nucleotides outside the gene matches: 16.

The V gene is TRBV18, the J gene TRBJ1-4, with D tentatively TRBD1 (5 bases). CDR1 is KGHSH, CDR2 LQKENI, per germline. This CDR3 comprises 16 residues. Trimming removed 8 bases at V and 0 bases at J, with 16 bases between. The CDR3 sequence: CASANGGPATNEKLFF. Written as DNA, the CDR3 is TGTGCCAGCGCAAACGGGGGTCCCGCAACTAATGAAAAACTGTTTTTT.

The chain has TRBV4-2 and TRBJ2-5; D gene uncertain. The length of the CDR3 is 13 residues. The germline gives CDR1 LGHNA, CDR2 YNFKEQ. The V and J ends lost 0 bases and 4 bases respectively, with 6 bases between them. This CDR3 reads CASSQDLRETQYF. CDR3 DNA: TGTGCCAGCAGCCAAGATCTGCGAGAGACCCAGTACTTC.

The chain combines TRBV18 with TRBJ2-1; TRBD2 aligns across 13 bases. The trim removed 6 bases at V and 9 bases at J, leaving 14 bases unmatched. The CDR3 totals 17 residues. From germline, CDR1 is KGHSH and CDR2 LQKENI. The DNA for the CDR3 is TGTGCCAGCTCGCCGAACCCTACTAGCGGGAGGGCCCCTGAGCAGTTCTTC. It translates to CASSPNPTSGRAPEQFF.

CDR3 protein: CASATSGTEAFF. Written as DNA, the CDR3 is TGTGCCAGCGCCACGTCGGGCACTGAAGCTTTCTTT. V usage is TRBV28 and J usage is TRBJ1-1; D is unclear. V was cut by 8 bases and J by 4 bases, with 11 bases left in between. CDR1 is MDHEN, CDR2 SYDVKM, per germline. The CDR3 has 12 amino acids.

The chain links TRBV27 to TRBJ1-1; D gene uncertain. The CDR3 contains 13 residues. Per the germline V gene, CDR1 is MNHEY and CDR2 is SMNVEV (reference sequence). Trimming removed 5 bases at V and 5 bases at J, with 12 bases between. The CDR3: CASSLTRWTEAFF. DNA for the CDR3: TGTGCCAGCAGTCTCACCCGGTGGACTGAAGCTTTCTTT.

This rearrangement joins TRBV9 to TRBJ2-2; TRBD2 agrees at 8 bases. CDR1 is SGDLS, CDR2 YYNGEE, per germline. The CDR3 totals 17 residues. V trimming: 3 bases; J trimming: 3 bases; junction bases outside the gene matches: 10. The CDR3: CASSGRAGEVDTGELFF. In nucleotides, the CDR3 is TGTGCCAGCAGCGGACGAGCGGGAGAGGTGGACACCGGGGAGCTGTTTTTT.

J is TRBJ1-3 and V is TRBV11-3, with a possible D match to TRBD1 (5 bases). CDR3 length: 17 amino acids. Between the trimmed V and J ends, which lost 5 bases and 0 bases, there was a span of 17 bases. Germline V gene lookup returns CDR1 SGHNT and CDR2 YENEEA. The CDR3 nucleotides read TGTGCCAGCAGCCCGACGGGAGGGGCTTACTCTGGAAACACCATATATTTT. Protein: CASSPTGGAYSGNTIYF.

The rearrangement joins TRBV28 to TRBJ1-3; D may be TRBD1 (5 bases). Germline assignment: CDR1 MDHEN and CDR2 SYDVKM. The V and J ends lost 7 bases and 1 base respectively, with 11 bases between them. The CDR3 is 14 residues long. The CDR3 reads CASTPGGSGNTIYF. The CDR3 DNA reads TGTGCCAGCACCCCGGGGGGTTCTGGAAACACCATATATTTT.

The J gene is TRBJ2-7, the V gene TRBV6-1, with D maybe TRBD2 (6 bases). Germline CDR1 and CDR2: MNHNS and SASEGT. Trimming left V 2 bases short and J 4 bases short, with 24 bases between. The CDR3 runs 18 residues. The CDR3 is CASSEPGGTTEGHYEQYV. The CDR3 nucleotides are TGTGCCAGCAGTGAACCAGGAGGGACGACAGAGGGGCATTACGAGCAGTACGTC.

The chain uses TRBV27 and TRBJ1-2; possibly TRBD1 for D (5 bases). Germline CDR1 is MNHEY and CDR2 is SMNVEV (reference sequence). This CDR3 has 15 amino acids. V was clipped by 7 bases and J by 8 bases, with 23 bases between them. CDR3 loop: CASTRGGAPGEGYTF. The CDR3 coding sequence is TGTGCCAGCACCAGAGGAGGGGCCCCGGGTGAGGGCTACACCTTC.

The CDR3 loop is CASSSQTSGKNEQFF. The CDR3 region has the DNA TGTGCCAGCAGTTCGCAGACTAGCGGGAAGAATGAGCAGTTCTTC. V gene TRBV6-5 combines with J gene TRBJ2-1, with 11 nucleotides matching TRBD2. Germline CDR1 reads MNHEY; CDR2 reads SVGAGI. The trim removed 4 bases at V and 7 bases at J, leaving 6 bases unmatched. The CDR3 spans 15 residues.

The chain carries TRBV28 and TRBJ2-4; maybe TRBD2 (5 bases). Deletions cut 2 bases from V and 0 bases from J, with 23 bases between. The germline CDR1 and CDR2 sequences are MDHEN and SYDVKM. The CDR3 consists of 20 residues. CDR3 sequence (DNA): TGTGCCAGCAGTTTAGGGCCTAGCAGTATTACTACACTAGCCAAAAACATTCAGTACTTC. This encodes CASSLGPSSITTLAKNIQYF.

V is TRBV7-2 and J is TRBJ2-5; 15 positions match TRBD2. The CDR3 is made up of 16 amino acids. The V and J ends lost 5 bases and 4 bases, in that order; junction bases with no gene match: 5. CDR1 and CDR2 (germline): SGHTA, FQGNSA. CDR3 amino acids: CASSMGLAGGGETQYF. The CDR3 DNA sequence: TGTGCCAGCAGCATGGGACTAGCGGGAGGAGGAGAGACCCAGTACTTC.

This clone came up a few times. V gene TRBV28 combines with J gene TRBJ2-7; the match to TRBD2 covers 9 bases. Germline-derived CDR1 and CDR2 are MDHEN and SYDVKM. This CDR3 comprises 14 residues. Trimming cost V 3 bases and J 7 bases; bases outside gene matches: 7. The CDR3: CASSLREGLREQYF. The CDR3, as DNA: TGTGCCAGCAGTTTGCGGGAGGGCCTGAGGGAGCAGTACTTC.

V usage is TRBV7-9 and J usage is TRBJ2-1, with TRBD1 matching over 7 bases. V lost 1 base to trimming and J lost 10 bases; unmatched junction nucleotides: 7. Germline CDR1 is SEHNR and CDR2 is FQNEAQ (reference sequence). The CDR3 contains 14 residues. CDR3 nucleotides: TGTGCCAGCAGCTTAGTACGGGACAGAGGCGAGCAGTTCTTC. It is translated as CASSLVRDRGEQFF.

The chain has TRBV9 and TRBJ1-2, with a possible D match to TRBD1 (6 bases). The CDR3 is 16 amino acids. The V end was cut by 3 bases, the J end by 7 bases, with 22 bases between. The germline gives CDR1 SGDLS, CDR2 YYNGEE. CDR3 sequence (DNA): TGTGCCAGCAGCGCAAACAGGGCTTCTAGTCGGTCTGGCTACACCTTC. Its protein is CASSANRASSRSGYTF.

The V gene is TRBV18, the J gene TRBJ1-1; D ambiguous. CDR3 length: 14 residues. CDR1 KGHSH and CDR2 LQKENI come from the germline V gene. The V and J ends lost 3 bases and 6 bases respectively, with 14 bases between them. The CDR3 reads CASSPTWRDAEAFF. The CDR3 DNA reads TGTGCCAGCTCACCTACGTGGAGAGACGCTGAAGCTTTCTTT.

The rearrangement links TRBV7-9 to TRBJ1-3, with 8 nucleotides matching TRBD1. With 5 bases clipped from V and 3 bases from J, the junction kept 9 bases outside the gene matches. This CDR3 comprises 16 residues. Germline CDR1 SEHNR, CDR2 FQNEAQ (reference sequence). CDR3 sequence (DNA): TGTGCCAGCAGCCCTGTCTCAGGGGGCCTTGGAAACACCATATATTTT. Its translation is CASSPVSGGLGNTIYF.

V gene TRBV7-3 combines with J gene TRBJ2-1; 9 positions match TRBD1. The CDR3 covers 15 residues. Germline lookup yields CDR1 SGHTA and CDR2 FQGTGA. The junction had 4 bases not matched to a gene; V was cut back by 0 bases and J by 7 bases. The CDR3 protein is CASSLTRDRVNEQFF. In DNA form, the CDR3 reads TGTGCCAGCAGCTTAACTCGGGACAGGGTTAATGAGCAGTTCTTC.

The V call is TRBV3-1 (or the pseudogene TRBV3-2), the J call TRBJ1-5, with D possibly matching TRBD1 (5 bases). V lost 3 bases and J lost 4, with 16 bases in between. Per germline, CDR1 LGHDT and CDR2 YNNKEL (reference sequence). The CDR3 has 16 residues. CDR3 residues: CASSQHTGTGNQPQHF. The CDR3 nucleotides are TGTGCCAGCAGCCAGCATACCGGGACTGGAAATCAGCCCCAGCATTTT.

The gene calls are TRBV15 and TRBJ2-1; TRBD2 matches 9 bases. Unmatched junction bases numbered 13, after V lost 0 bases and J lost 4 bases. Germline values: CDR1 LNHNV, CDR2 YYDKDF (reference sequence). CDR3 length: 19 residues. The CDR3 reads CATSRDRQGGSGSYNEQFF. The CDR3 region has the DNA TGTGCCACCAGCAGAGATCGTCAGGGGGGTAGCGGGAGTTACAATGAGCAGTTCTTC.

The rearrangement links TRBV28 to TRBJ1-4, with TRBD1 matching 7 bases. Germline V lookup: CDR1 MDHEN, CDR2 SYDVKM. The CDR3 extends over 14 amino acids. The ends lost 2 bases at V and 8 bases at J; junction bases unmatched: 5. This CDR3 reads CASSLGAGGEKLFF. DNA of the CDR3: TGTGCCAGCAGTTTAGGGGCAGGGGGGGAAAAACTGTTTTTT.

The rearrangement uses TRBV18 and TRBJ1-5, with no clear D. The V and J ends lost 3 bases and 3 bases respectively, with 15 bases between them. The germline gives CDR1 KGHSH, CDR2 LQKENI. The length of the CDR3 is 16 residues. In nucleotides, the CDR3 is TGTGCCAGCTCACCTACTATGGCATCTCTCAATCAGCCCCAGCATTTT. This gives the protein CASSPTMASLNQPQHF.